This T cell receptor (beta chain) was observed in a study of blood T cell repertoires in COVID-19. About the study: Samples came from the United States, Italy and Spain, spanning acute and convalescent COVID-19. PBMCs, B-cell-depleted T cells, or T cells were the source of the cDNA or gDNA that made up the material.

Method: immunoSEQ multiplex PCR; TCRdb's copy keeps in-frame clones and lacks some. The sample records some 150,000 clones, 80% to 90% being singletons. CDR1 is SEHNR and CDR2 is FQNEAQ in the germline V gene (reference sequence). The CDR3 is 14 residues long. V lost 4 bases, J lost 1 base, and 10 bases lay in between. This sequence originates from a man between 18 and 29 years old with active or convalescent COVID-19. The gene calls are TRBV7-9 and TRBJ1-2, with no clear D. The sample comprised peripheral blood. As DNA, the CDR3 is TGTGCCAGCAGCTCGAGATCTTATAACTATGGCTACACCTTC. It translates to CASSSRSYNYGYTF.